The 6 T cell receptor beta chains below were found in one sample sequenced in a study of T cell changes during pregnancy in multiple sclerosis. Repertoires were generated with immunoSEQ multiplex PCR, while TCRdb's copy carries only in-frame clones and drops some. Altogether roughly 69,000 clones are present, roughly 93% being singletons, with the ten largest covering about 1.5%. The source material was peripheral blood, sampled in the third trimester of pregnancy. These receptors were obtained from a female donor with multiple sclerosis, enrolled in a pregnancy study.

The genes are TRBV5-1 and TRBJ2-2, with 8 bases identical to TRBD2. Trimming at V came to 2 bases and at J to 4 bases, leaving 7 bases not matched to a gene. The CDR3 has 16 amino acids. Germline values: CDR1 SGHRS, CDR2 YFSETQ. The DNA for the CDR3 is TGCGCCAGCAGCTTTGGGCGGGGGGACGTCACCGGGGAGCTGTTTTTT. Its translation: CASSFGRGDVTGELFF.

The chain carries TRBV7-3 and TRBJ2-7; 11 nucleotides align to TRBD2. J lost 6 bases, V lost 3 bases, and 4 bases had no gene match. The CDR3 totals 14 residues. Germline V gene data show CDR1 as SGHTA and CDR2 as FQGTGA. In nucleotides, the CDR3 is TGTGCCAGCAGCTTTAGCGGGGGGGCCAGCGAGCAGTACTTC. Encoded protein: CASSFSGGASEQYF.

This clone was counted between two and nine times. This chain uses TRBV19 with TRBJ1-1, with 8 bases that match TRBD1. The CDR3 has 14 amino acids. The V and J ends lost 4 bases and 1 base, in that order; junction bases with no gene match: 2. CDR1 and CDR2 (germline): LNHDA, SQIVND (reference sequence). Written as DNA, the CDR3 is TGTGCCAGTAGTAGGACAGGGACGAACACTGAAGCTTTCTTT. This encodes CASSRTGTNTEAFF. Full variable domain (missing parts from reference TRBV19 and TRBJ1-1): DGGITQSPKYLFRKEGQNVTLSCEQNLNHDAMYWYRQDPGQGLRLIYYSQIVNDFQKGDIAEGYSVSREKKESFPLTVTSAQKNPTAFYLCASSRTGTNTEAFFGQGTRLTVV.

The genes are TRBV18 and TRBJ1-6; D unresolved. The germline V gene encodes CDR1 KGHSH and CDR2 LQKENI. The V end lost 2 bases, the J end lost 6 bases, and 8 bases lay between the germline ends. The CDR3 is made up of 14 amino acids. The CDR3, as DNA: TGTGCCAGCTCACCAACACAAACTAATTCACCCCTCCACTTT. It translates to CASSPTQTNSPLHF. The full variable domain, its missing parts supplied by reference TRBV18 and TRBJ1-6, is NAGVMQNPRHLVRRRGQEARLRCSPMKGHSHVYWYRQLPEEGLKFMVYLQKENIIDESGMPKERFSAEFPKEGPSILRIQQVVRGDSAAYFCASSPTQTNSPLHFGNGTRLTVT.

This clone was counted once. The V and J genes are TRBV19 and TRBJ2-1; 8 bases line up with TRBD1. The J segment lost 6 bases and the V segment lost 5 bases, leaving 9 bases of the junction unmatched. The CDR3 is 15 amino acids. Germline V gives CDR1 LNHDA, CDR2 SQIVND (reference sequence). The CDR3 DNA reads TGTGCCAGTAGTCGTTACCCGACAGGGGTCAATGAGCAGTTCTTC. Its translation is CASSRYPTGVNEQFF.

This chain connects TRBV25-1 to TRBJ1-6; the match to TRBD1 covers 7 bases. This CDR3 comprises 16 residues. Germline V gene data show CDR1 as MGHDK and CDR2 as SYGVNS. The J segment lost 10 bases and the V segment lost 3 bases, leaving 12 bases of the junction unmatched. The CDR3 loop reads CASSDPVTGRGSPLHF. CDR3 nucleotides: TGTGCCAGCAGTGACCCAGTGACAGGGAGAGGATCACCCCTCCACTTT. The whole variable domain, filled in from reference TRBV25-1 and TRBJ1-6, reads EADIYQTPRYLVIGTGKKITLECSQTMGHDKMYWYQQDPGMELHLIHYSYGVNSTEKGDLSSESTVSRIRTEHFPLTLESARPSHTSQYLCASSDPVTGRGSPLHFGNGTRLTVT.